A single sample gave rise to the 21 T cell receptor beta chains below, sequenced in a study of molecular identifiers for immune sequencing clone quantification (dated by TCRdb to between 2018 and 2020). The library was made by PCR. Instrument on record: NextSeq 500. TCRdb passed the public sequencing reads through fastp at Q25 and MiXCR, retaining productive beta sequences. When rows share a CDR3 protein, they turn into one entry using the most common DNA and genes. For this sample the table gives about 320,000 distinct CDR3 sequences, of which roughly a quarter were detected only once. 0.74% of the sample goes to the ten largest clones. The sequencing input was naive CD8+ T cells from blood, with Jurkat cell RNA spiked in. Read against the paper, the sample's cell subset or site label means: FACS-sorted CD8+CD4-CCR7+CD45RA+ naive T cells. Every receptor here comes from a human donor in good health. Some libraries in this study had Jurkat cell RNA spiked in.

This clonotype occurred many times. The genes are TRBV29-1 and TRBJ2-3; possibly TRBD1 for D (5 bases). The germline V gene has CDR1 SQVTM and CDR2 ANQGSEA. V was trimmed by 4 bases and J by 2 bases, leaving 10 bases between them. The CDR3 extends over 13 amino acids. CDR3 sequence (DNA): TGCAGCGTTGGGCACAGGAACACAGATACGCAGTATTTT. It specifies CSVGHRNTDTQYF.

The chain couples TRBV27 to TRBJ2-7, with 9 bases identical to TRBD1. The J segment lost 2 bases and the V segment lost 6 bases, leaving 11 bases of the junction unmatched. CDR1 and CDR2 from the germline V gene are MNHEY and SMNVEV (reference sequence). This CDR3 has 16 residues. The DNA for the CDR3 is TGTGCCAGCAGCCCGCTCTCGGGGACAGGGCCCTACGAGCAGTACTTC. This codes for CASSPLSGTGPYEQYF.

V is TRBV6-6 and J is TRBJ2-7; D remains ambiguous. Trimming took off 6 bases at V and 2 bases at J, with 11 bases between the two ends. Germline-derived CDR1 and CDR2 are MNHNY and SVGAGI (reference sequence). This CDR3 has 13 residues. CDR3 sequence (DNA): TGTGCCAGCAGCGAGGATGGGGCCTACGAGCAGTACTTC. Protein sequence: CASSEDGAYEQYF.

This clonotype was seen many times. The chain employs TRBV6-6 and TRBJ2-1; D not resolved. The V gene lost 5 bases and the J gene lost 12 bases, with 17 bases spanning the gap. The CDR3 runs to 13 residues. Germline CDR1 is MNHNY and CDR2 is SVGAGI (reference sequence). CDR3 in DNA: TGTGCCAGCAGTCGGGCCGCCTCTACGGGGCAGTTCTTC. Protein sequence: CASSRAASTGQFF.

This clonotype was detected many times. The chain employs TRBV12-3 or TRBV12-4 and TRBJ2-5; D is possibly TRBD2 (5 bases). This CDR3 contains 13 residues. The V and J ends lost 6 bases and 1 base respectively, with 9 bases between them. The chain's CDR3 is CASRLRGQETQYF. The CDR3 DNA follows: TGTGCCAGCAGACTCCGGGGCCAAGAGACCCAGTACTTC.

The CDR3 sequence: CAISEGTASYEQYF. The CDR3 region has the DNA TGTGCCATCAGTGAAGGGACAGCTTCCTACGAGCAGTACTTC. The V and J genes are TRBV10-3 and TRBJ2-7, with 7 bases lining up with TRBD1. Unmatched junction bases numbered 3, after V lost 3 bases and J lost 1 base. This CDR3 spans 14 amino acids. Germline CDR1 is ENHRY and CDR2 is SYGVKD.

The V call is TRBV7-9, the J call TRBJ1-5, with a possible D match to TRBD1 (6 bases). Trimming left V 0 bases short and J 4 bases short, with 13 bases between. Germline V gene lookup returns CDR1 SEHNR and CDR2 FQNEAQ (reference sequence). The CDR3 sequence is 16 residues long. The CDR3 DNA is TGTGCCAGCAGCTTAGCAGGGGGGGGGAAGAATCAGCCCCAGCATTTT. Its protein product is CASSLAGGGKNQPQHF.

This clonotype was detected many times. This chain links TRBV9 with TRBJ2-3; D not resolved. The CDR3 totals 14 residues. Germline V gene lookup returns CDR1 SGDLS and CDR2 YYNGEE. Trimming removed 0 bases from V and 3 bases from J, with 8 bases in between. DNA of the CDR3: TGTGCCAGCAGCGTAGAGGTCGGGACAGATACGCAGTATTTT. It is translated as CASSVEVGTDTQYF.

V and J are TRBV27 and TRBJ2-7; 7 bases are shared with TRBD1. This CDR3 region has 14 residues. The J segment lost 5 bases and the V segment lost 8 bases, leaving 12 bases of the junction unmatched. Germline loops: CDR1 MNHEY, CDR2 SMNVEV (reference sequence). The CDR3 protein is CASGTMTGSDEQYF. CDR3 nucleotides: TGTGCCAGCGGGACCATGACAGGGTCCGACGAGCAGTACTTC.

This clonotype was detected a few times. This chain joins TRBV9 and TRBJ2-3, with 10 bases that match TRBD2. The CDR3 contains 16 residues. Germline V CDR1 and CDR2: SGDLS, YYNGEE. The V segment lost 3 bases and the J segment 0 bases; nucleotides outside the gene matches: 4. In nucleotides, the CDR3 is TGTGCCAGCAGCGGGGCTAGCGGGGGTAGCACAGATACGCAGTATTTT. Amino acids: CASSGASGGSTDTQYF.

This clonotype was seen many times. The chain combines TRBV12-3 or TRBV12-4 with TRBJ2-1; D is undetermined. The CDR3 is made up of 12 amino acids. Trimming removed 1 base at V and 10 bases at J, with 8 bases between. The CDR3 spells CASSLGGREQFF. DNA of the CDR3: TGTGCCAGCAGTTTAGGGGGTAGGGAGCAGTTCTTC.

As concerns this clonotype: Just one base apart from a much larger clone, this may be a read error. The V gene is TRBV29-1, the J gene TRBJ2-1; 12 positions agree with TRBD2. The CDR3 has 15 residues. Germline V lookup: CDR1 SQVTM, CDR2 ANQGSEA. In DNA, the CDR3 is TGCAGCGTTGAAGCGAGACTAGCGGGAGTTGGTGAGCGGTTCTTC. Translating it yields CSVEARLAGVGERFF.

A few counts support this clonotype. The V call is TRBV28, the J call TRBJ2-3, with 15 bases aligning to TRBD2. This CDR3 has 16 residues. Germline V CDR1 and CDR2: MDHEN, SYDVKM. The ends lost 6 bases at V and 10 bases at J; junction bases unmatched: 11. CDR3 nucleotide sequence: TGTGCCAGCAGCCACCCCCGGACTAGCGGGAGGGCTGCGCAGTATTTT. Translation: CASSHPRTSGRAAQYF. The variable domain in full, completed from reference TRBV28 and TRBJ2-3, reads DVKVTQSSRYLVKRTGEKVFLECVQDMDHENMFWYRQDPGLGLRLIYFSYDVKMKEKGDIPEGYSVSREKKERFSLILESASTNQTSMYLCASSHPRTSGRAAQYFGPGTRLTVL.

Many counts were recorded for this clonotype. This sequence joins TRBV30 and TRBJ1-3; D is undetermined. CDR1 is GTSNPN and CDR2 is SVGIG in the germline V gene (reference sequence). Trimming left V 3 bases short and J 0 bases short, with 12 bases between. The CDR3 is made up of 15 amino acids. Here the CDR3 DNA reads TGTGCCTGGAGGAATGAGGTGTACTCTGGAAACACCATATATTTT. Protein sequence: CAWRNEVYSGNTIYF.

The sample holds many counts of this clonotype. For the CDR3, the DNA is TGTGCCAGCAGCTTAGAACGCGATAGCAATCAGCCCCAGCATTTT. This encodes CASSLERDSNQPQHF. The rearrangement links TRBV7-6 to TRBJ1-5; D gene unclear. V lost 1 base to trimming and J lost 0 bases, with 7 bases between them. CDR3 size: 15 residues. CDR1 is SGHVS and CDR2 is FNYEAQ in the germline V gene.

This clonotype showed up just a few times. The genes are TRBV9 and TRBJ2-7, with 11 bases aligning to TRBD1. V lost 3 bases and J lost 6; bases outside the gene matches: 5. This CDR3 comprises 14 residues. CDR1 SGDLS and CDR2 YYNGEE come from the germline V gene. CDR3 DNA sequence: TGTGCCAGCAGCGCCGGGACAGGGGGAGGCGAGCAGTACTTC. This gives the protein CASSAGTGGGEQYF. Full variable domain (missing parts from reference TRBV9 and TRBJ2-7): DSGVTQTPKHLITATGQRVTLRCSPRSGDLSVYWYQQSLDQGLQFLIQYYNGEERAKGNILERFSAQQFPDLHSELNLSSLELGDSALYFCASSAGTGGGEQYFGPGTRLTVT.

This clonotype has only a few counts. The genes are TRBV2 and TRBJ2-5, with TRBD1 matching over 10 bases. This CDR3 region has 15 residues. Trimming cost V 3 bases and J 4 bases; bases outside gene matches: 5. Germline lookup yields CDR1 SNHLY and CDR2 FYNNEI. Here the CDR3 reads CASSETGGYGETQYF. CDR3 nucleotide sequence: TGTGCCAGCAGTGAGACAGGGGGCTACGGAGAGACCCAGTACTTC.

The gene calls are TRBV29-1 and TRBJ1-2, with unresolved D. Trimming shortened V by 6 bases and J by 8 bases, and 16 bases separated the two germline ends. The CDR3 totals 12 residues. Germline loops: CDR1 SQVTM, CDR2 ANQGSEA. The DNA of the CDR3 is TGCAGCGTCCCAATCCACCCCGGCGGCTACACCTTC. As protein: CSVPIHPGGYTF.

About this clonotype itself: A much larger clone differs by one base, so this may be a read error. This chain links TRBV7-9 with TRBJ2-7; D might be TRBD1 (5 bases). This CDR3 comprises 16 residues. CDR1 SEHNR and CDR2 FQNEAQ come from the germline V gene (reference sequence). Trimming took 8 bases from V and 2 from J, leaving 22 bases between them. CDR3 sequence: CASSYSTVDLAYEQYF. The DNA of the CDR3 is TGTGCCAGCTCCTACTCGACAGTGGACCTCGCCTACGAGCAGTACTTC.

This clonotype was counted a few times. The J gene is TRBJ2-7, the V gene TRBV20-1, with D possibly called TRBD1 or TRBD2 (5 bases each). The CDR3 is 14 amino acids. Germline V CDR1 and CDR2: DFQATT, SNEGSKA (reference sequence). Trimming left V 4 bases short and J 5 bases short, with 18 bases between. CDR3 sequence (DNA): TGCAGTGCTAAAGAGGTCCGGGACCTTCACGAGCAGTACTTC. Translated: CSAKEVRDLHEQYF.

This chain connects TRBV15 to TRBJ1-2; D might be TRBD1 (5 bases). The CDR3 has 16 amino acids. Germline assignment: CDR1 LNHNV and CDR2 YYDKDF (reference sequence). The germline V and J ends were trimmed by 5 bases and 2 bases, with 18 bases remaining between them. DNA of the CDR3: TGTGCCACCAGCTCGGGGCACGAAAATACAAACTATGGCTACACCTTC. Amino acid sequence: CATSSGHENTNYGYTF. The variable domain in full, completed from reference TRBV15 and TRBJ1-2, reads DAMVIQNPRYQVTQFGKPVTLSCSQTLNHNVMYWYQQKSSQAPKLLFHYYDKDFNNEADTPDNFQSRRPNTSFCFLDIRSPGLGDTAMYLCATSSGHENTNYGYTFGSGTRLTVV.